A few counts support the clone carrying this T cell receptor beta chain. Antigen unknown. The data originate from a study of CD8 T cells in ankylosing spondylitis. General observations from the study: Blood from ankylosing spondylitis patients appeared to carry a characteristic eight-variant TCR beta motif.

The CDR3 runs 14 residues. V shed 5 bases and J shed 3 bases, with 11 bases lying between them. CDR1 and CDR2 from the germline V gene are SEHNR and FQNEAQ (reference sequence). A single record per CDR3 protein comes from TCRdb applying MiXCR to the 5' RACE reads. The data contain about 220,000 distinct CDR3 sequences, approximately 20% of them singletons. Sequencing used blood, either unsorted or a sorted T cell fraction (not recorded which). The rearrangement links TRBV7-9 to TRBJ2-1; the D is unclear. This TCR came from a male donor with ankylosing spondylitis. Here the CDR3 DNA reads TGTGCCAGCAGCGGCCTCTTAGACTACAATGAGCAGTTCTTC. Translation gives CASSGLLDYNEQFF.